The following is a TCR beta chain sequence with its context. Participant ages covered about 18 to 89 years across 25 or so US areas. These data are taken from a study of blood T cell repertoires in COVID-19. Across the whole study: Samples came from the United States, Italy and Spain, spanning acute and convalescent COVID-19.

Per the germline V gene, CDR1 is MNHEY and CDR2 is SMNVEV (reference sequence). The CDR3 runs to 17 residues. V trimming: 7 bases; J trimming: 6 bases; junction bases outside the gene matches: 18. Some clones are missing from TCRdb's copy, which holds only in-frame ones; the method was immunoSEQ multiplex PCR. The sample carries about 380,000 clones, about 88% recorded once. The TCR was taken from a woman between 25 and 40 years old who had recovered from COVID-19. The V call is TRBV27, the J call TRBJ1-2; 9 nucleotides align to TRBD1. The specimen was PBMCs or T cells enriched from blood (not recorded which). CDR3 protein: CASTRPGTGFQLDGYTF. The CDR3 DNA sequence: TGTGCCAGCACCAGACCCGGGACAGGGTTTCAATTGGATGGCTACACCTTC.